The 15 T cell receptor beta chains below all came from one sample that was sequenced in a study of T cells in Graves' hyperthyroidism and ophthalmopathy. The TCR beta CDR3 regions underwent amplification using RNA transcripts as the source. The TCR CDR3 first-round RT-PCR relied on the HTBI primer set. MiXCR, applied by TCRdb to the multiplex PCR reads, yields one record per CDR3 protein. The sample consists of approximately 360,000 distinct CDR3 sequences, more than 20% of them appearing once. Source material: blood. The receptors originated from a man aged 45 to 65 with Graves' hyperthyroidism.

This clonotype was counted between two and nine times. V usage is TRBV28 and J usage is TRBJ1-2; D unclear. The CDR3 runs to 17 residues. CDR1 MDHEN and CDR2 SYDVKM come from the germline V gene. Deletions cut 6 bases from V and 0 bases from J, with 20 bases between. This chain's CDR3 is CASSPWTLGRSNYGYTF. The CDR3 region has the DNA TGTGCCAGCAGCCCATGGACCCTTGGTCGTTCTAACTATGGCTACACCTTC.

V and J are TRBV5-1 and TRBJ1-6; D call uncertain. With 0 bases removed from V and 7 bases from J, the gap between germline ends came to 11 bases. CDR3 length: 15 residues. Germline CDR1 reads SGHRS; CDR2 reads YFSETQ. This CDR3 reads CASSLVGGTNSPLHF. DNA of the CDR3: TGCGCCAGCAGCTTGGTTGGCGGAACCAATTCACCCCTCCACTTT.

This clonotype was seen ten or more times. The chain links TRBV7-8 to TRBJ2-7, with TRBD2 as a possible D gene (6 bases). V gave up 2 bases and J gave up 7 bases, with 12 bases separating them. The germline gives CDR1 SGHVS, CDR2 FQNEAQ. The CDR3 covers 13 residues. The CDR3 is CASSLPGTYEQYF. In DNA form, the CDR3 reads TGTGCCAGCAGCTTACCCGGGACTTATGAGCAGTACTTC.

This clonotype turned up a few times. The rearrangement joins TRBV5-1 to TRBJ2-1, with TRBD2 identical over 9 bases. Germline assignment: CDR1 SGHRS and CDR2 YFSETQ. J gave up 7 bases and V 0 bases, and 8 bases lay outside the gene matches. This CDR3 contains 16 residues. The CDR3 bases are TGCGCCAGCAGCTTGGATCAGACTAGCGGATTAAATGAGCAGTTCTTC. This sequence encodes CASSLDQTSGLNEQFF.

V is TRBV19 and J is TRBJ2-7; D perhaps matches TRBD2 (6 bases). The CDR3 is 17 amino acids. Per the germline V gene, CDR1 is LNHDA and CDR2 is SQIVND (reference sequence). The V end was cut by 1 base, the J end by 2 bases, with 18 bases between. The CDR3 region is CASSIAGELLIPYEQYF. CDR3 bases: TGTGCCAGTAGTATAGCGGGAGAGTTATTGATCCCCTACGAGCAGTACTTC.

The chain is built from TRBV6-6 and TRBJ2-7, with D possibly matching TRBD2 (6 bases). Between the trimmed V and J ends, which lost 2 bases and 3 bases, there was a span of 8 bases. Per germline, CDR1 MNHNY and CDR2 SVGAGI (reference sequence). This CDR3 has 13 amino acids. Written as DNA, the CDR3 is TGTGCCAGCAGTTACGGGGACTTCTACGAGCAGTACTTC. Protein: CASSYGDFYEQYF.

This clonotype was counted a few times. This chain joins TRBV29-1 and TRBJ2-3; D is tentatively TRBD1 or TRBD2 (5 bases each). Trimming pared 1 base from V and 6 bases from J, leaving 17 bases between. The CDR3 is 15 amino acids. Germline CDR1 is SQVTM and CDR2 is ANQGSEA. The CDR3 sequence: CSVEVVGVGLDTQYF. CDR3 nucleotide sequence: TGCAGCGTTGAAGTTGTGGGGGTGGGTTTGGATACGCAGTATTTT.

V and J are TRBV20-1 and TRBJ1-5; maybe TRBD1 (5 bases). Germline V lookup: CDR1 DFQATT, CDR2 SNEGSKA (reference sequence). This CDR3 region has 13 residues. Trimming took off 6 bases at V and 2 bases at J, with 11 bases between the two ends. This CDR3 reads CSARLGGNQPQHF. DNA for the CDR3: TGCAGTGCCAGGCTAGGGGGCAATCAGCCCCAGCATTTT.

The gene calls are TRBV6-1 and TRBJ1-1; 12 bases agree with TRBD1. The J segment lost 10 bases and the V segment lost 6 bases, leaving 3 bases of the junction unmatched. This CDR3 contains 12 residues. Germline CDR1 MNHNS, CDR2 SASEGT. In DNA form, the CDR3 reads TGTGCCAGCAGGGGACAGGGGGCGTCAGCTTTCTTT. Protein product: CASRGQGASAFF.

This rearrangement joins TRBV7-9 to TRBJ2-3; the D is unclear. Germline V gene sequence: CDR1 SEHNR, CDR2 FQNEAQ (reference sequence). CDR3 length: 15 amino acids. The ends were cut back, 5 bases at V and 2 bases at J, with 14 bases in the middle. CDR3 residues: CASSPTGSFTDTQYF. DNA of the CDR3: TGTGCCAGCAGCCCGACCGGGTCGTTCACAGATACGCAGTATTTT. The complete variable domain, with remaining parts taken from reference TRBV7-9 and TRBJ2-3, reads DTGVSQNPRHKITKRGQNVTFRCDPISEHNRLYWYRQTLGQGPEFLTYFQNEAQLEKSRLLSDRFSAERPKGSFSTLEIQRTEQGDSAMYLCASSPTGSFTDTQYFGPGTRLTVL.

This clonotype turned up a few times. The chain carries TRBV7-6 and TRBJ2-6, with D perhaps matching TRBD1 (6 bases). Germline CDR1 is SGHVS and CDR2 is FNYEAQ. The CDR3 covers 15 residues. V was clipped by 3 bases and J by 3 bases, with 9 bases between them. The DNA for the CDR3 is TGTGCCAGCAGCTTTGGGGGCTTTGGGGCCAACGTCCTGACTTTC. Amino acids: CASSFGGFGANVLTF.

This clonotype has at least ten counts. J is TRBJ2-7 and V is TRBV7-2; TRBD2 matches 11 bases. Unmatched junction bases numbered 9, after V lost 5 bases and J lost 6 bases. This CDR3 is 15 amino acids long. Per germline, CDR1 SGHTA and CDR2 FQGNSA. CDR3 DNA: TGTGCCAGCAGCCCCTTAGCGGGAGGGCTGCTCGAGCAGTACTTC. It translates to CASSPLAGGLLEQYF.

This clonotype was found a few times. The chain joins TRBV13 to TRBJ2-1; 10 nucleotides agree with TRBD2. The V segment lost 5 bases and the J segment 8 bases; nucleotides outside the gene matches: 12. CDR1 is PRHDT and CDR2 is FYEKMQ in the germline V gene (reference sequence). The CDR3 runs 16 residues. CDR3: CASSHSQREGLDEQFF. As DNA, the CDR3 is TGTGCCAGCAGCCATTCCCAGCGGGAGGGCCTTGATGAGCAGTTCTTC.

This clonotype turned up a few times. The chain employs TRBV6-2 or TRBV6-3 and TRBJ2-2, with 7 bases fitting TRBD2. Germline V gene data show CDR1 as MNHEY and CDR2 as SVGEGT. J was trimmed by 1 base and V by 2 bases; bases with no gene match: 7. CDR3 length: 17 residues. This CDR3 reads CASSYPGGLKNTGELFF. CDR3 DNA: TGTGCCAGCAGTTACCCGGGGGGACTAAAGAACACCGGGGAGCTGTTTTTT.

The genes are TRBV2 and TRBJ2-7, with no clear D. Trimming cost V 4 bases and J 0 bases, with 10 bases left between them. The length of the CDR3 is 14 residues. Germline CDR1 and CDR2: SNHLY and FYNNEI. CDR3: CASSVSSNSYEQYF. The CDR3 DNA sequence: TGTGCCAGCAGTGTTAGTAGTAACTCCTACGAGCAGTACTTC.